This T cell receptor (beta chain) derives from a study of blood T cell repertoires in COVID-19. The overall study: Samples came from the United States, Italy and Spain, spanning acute and convalescent COVID-19.

Original analysis: Amplified reference gene primers provided the basis for estimating nucleated cell counts. Libraries were prepared by immunoSEQ multiplex PCR; TCRdb keeps only in-frame clonotypes and omits some of them. The V and J calls and clone size come from that table; D and trimming were worked out from the DNA. In the table there are about 280,000 clones, 75% to 90% of which are singletons. V was pared by 7 bases and J by 7 bases, with 20 bases between. CDR1 and CDR2 (germline): MNHEY, SMNVEV (reference sequence). The CDR3 totals 14 residues. This sequence originates from a woman aged 30 to 39 who had recovered from COVID-19. Material: peripheral blood. The chain combines TRBV27 with TRBJ2-7; the D is unclear. This chain's CDR3 is CASKLFLAAQEQYF. CDR3 DNA sequence: TGTGCCAGCAAGCTCTTTTTAGCCGCTCAGGAGCAGTACTTC.